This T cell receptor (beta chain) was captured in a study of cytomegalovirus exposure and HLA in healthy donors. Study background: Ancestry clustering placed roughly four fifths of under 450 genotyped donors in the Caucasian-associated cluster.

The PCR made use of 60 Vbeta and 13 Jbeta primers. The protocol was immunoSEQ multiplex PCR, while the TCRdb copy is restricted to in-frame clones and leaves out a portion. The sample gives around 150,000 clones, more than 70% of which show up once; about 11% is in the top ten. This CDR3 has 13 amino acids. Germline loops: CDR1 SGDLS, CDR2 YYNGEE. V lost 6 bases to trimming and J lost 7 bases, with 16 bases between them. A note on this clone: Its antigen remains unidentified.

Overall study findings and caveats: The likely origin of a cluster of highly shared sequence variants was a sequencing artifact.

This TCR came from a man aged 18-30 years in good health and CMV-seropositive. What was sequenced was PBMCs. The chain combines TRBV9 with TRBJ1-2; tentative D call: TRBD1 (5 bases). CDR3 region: CASKRTSGGGYTF. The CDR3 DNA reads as TGTGCCAGCAAACGGACGTCCGGGGGTGGCTACACCTTC.